Listed below are T cell receptor beta chains from one sample, sequenced in a study of vaccination and CD4 T cells after COVID-19. No cognate antigen is known for these TCRs. TCRdb fed the PCR reads into MiXCR, producing one record per CDR3 protein. The data hold around 13,000 distinct CDR3 sequences, with around two fifths observed a single time. What was sequenced was CD4+ T cells from blood, cultured in vitro. These receptors were taken from a human donor who had recovered from COVID-19. Each CDR3 is given with its conserved first and last residue. The order of the fields is V gene, D gene, J gene, clone size, CDR3 protein, CDR3 DNA. D genes are given only for firm matches. Not every row has a clone size; where given, it reads once, few, many or a size class.

V gene: TRBV2; D gene: .; J gene: TRBJ1-1; clone size: few; CDR3 protein: CASSDRDTEAFF; CDR3 DNA: TGTGCCAGCAGTGATAGGGACACTGAAGCTTTCTTT
V gene: TRBV6-1; D gene: TRBD2; J gene: TRBJ2-7; clone size: once; CDR3 protein: CASSLGTSYEQYF; CDR3 DNA: TGTGCCAGCAGCCTCGGGACTAGCTACGAGCAGTACTTC
V gene: TRBV11-3; D gene: .; J gene: TRBJ1-6; clone size: .; CDR3 protein: CASSDRGQISPLHF; CDR3 DNA: TGTGCCAGCAGCGATCGGGGTCAAATTTCACCCCTCCACTTT
V gene: TRBV12-3/TRBV12-4; D gene: .; J gene: TRBJ2-7; clone size: .; CDR3 protein: CASPGAYEQYF; CDR3 DNA: TGTGCCAGCCCTGGGGCCTACGAGCAGTACTTC
V gene: TRBV15; D gene: TRBD2; J gene: TRBJ2-2; clone size: .; CDR3 protein: CATRSSGGTGELFF; CDR3 DNA: TGTGCCACCAGGTCTAGCGGGGGCACCGGGGAGCTGTTTTTT
V gene: TRBV19; D gene: .; J gene: TRBJ1-1; clone size: .; CDR3 protein: CASSIDGSVGKAFF; CDR3 DNA: TGTGCCAGTAGTATAGATGGGTCGGTAGGGAAGGCTTTCTTT
V gene: TRBV7-2; D gene: TRBD2; J gene: TRBJ2-3; clone size: few; CDR3 protein: CASSLTSGGGTDTQYF; CDR3 DNA: TGTGCCAGCAGCTTAACTAGCGGGGGTGGCACAGATACGCAGTATTTT
V gene: TRBV29-1; D gene: TRBD1; J gene: TRBJ1-1; clone size: .; CDR3 protein: CSVGGQGPTFF; CDR3 DNA: TGCAGCGTTGGGGGACAGGGGCCAACTTTCTTT
V gene: TRBV6-5; D gene: .; J gene: TRBJ1-1; clone size: .; CDR3 protein: CASSYFGQNTEAFF; CDR3 DNA: TGTGCCAGCAGTTACTTCGGACAGAACACTGAAGCTTTCTTT
V gene: TRBV30; D gene: .; J gene: TRBJ1-1; clone size: .; CDR3 protein: CAWSEGGQVKAFF; CDR3 DNA: TGTGCCTGGAGTGAAGGGGGGCAGGTTAAAGCTTTCTTT
V gene: TRBV6-5; D gene: TRBD2; J gene: TRBJ2-3; clone size: .; CDR3 protein: CASSYSVAGGADTQYF; CDR3 DNA: TGTGCCAGCAGTTACTCGGTAGCGGGGGGAGCAGATACGCAGTATTTT
V gene: TRBV6-1; D gene: TRBD1; J gene: TRBJ2-2; clone size: .; CDR3 protein: CASSIQGAQTGELFF; CDR3 DNA: TGTGCCAGCAGTATTCAGGGGGCGCAAACCGGGGAGCTGTTTTTT
V gene: TRBV5-1; D gene: TRBD1; J gene: TRBJ2-7; clone size: few; CDR3 protein: CASSLTGGEWYEQYF; CDR3 DNA: TGCGCCAGCAGCTTGACAGGGGGCGAATGGTACGAGCAGTACTTC
V gene: TRBV6-2/TRBV6-3; D gene: TRBD1; J gene: TRBJ1-2; clone size: few; CDR3 protein: CASSQTGTAYNYGYTF; CDR3 DNA: TGTGCCAGCAGTCAAACCGGGACAGCCTATAACTATGGCTACACCTTC
V gene: TRBV6-1; D gene: TRBD1; J gene: TRBJ1-1; clone size: .; CDR3 protein: CASSPRQGSTEAFF; CDR3 DNA: TGTGCCAGCAGCCCCCGACAGGGAAGCACTGAAGCTTTCTTT
V gene: TRBV27; D gene: TRBD2; J gene: TRBJ2-1; clone size: .; CDR3 protein: CASSYISRTSGYNEQFF; CDR3 DNA: TGTGCCAGCAGCTATATAAGTAGGACTAGCGGATACAATGAGCAGTTCTTC
V gene: TRBV30; D gene: TRBD1; J gene: TRBJ1-1; clone size: .; CDR3 protein: CAWGRDRGVEAFF; CDR3 DNA: TGTGCCTGGGGACGGGACAGGGGGGTTGAAGCTTTCTTT
V gene: TRBV7-2; D gene: TRBD1; J gene: TRBJ2-7; clone size: few; CDR3 protein: CASRIWSTGIYEQYF; CDR3 DNA: TGTGCCAGCCGCATTTGGTCGACAGGGATATACGAGCAGTACTTC
V gene: TRBV11-3; D gene: .; J gene: TRBJ1-3; clone size: .; CDR3 protein: CASSLEGAPGNTIYF; CDR3 DNA: TGTGCCAGCAGCTTAGAGGGGGCCCCTGGAAACACCATATATTTT